This entry concerns a single T cell receptor (beta chain). This entry belongs to a study of blood T cell repertoires in COVID-19. As for the study in general: The origin of the acute and convalescent COVID-19 samples was the United States, Italy and Spain. Nucleic acid was either cDNA or gDNA, and it came from T cells, B-cell-depleted T cells, or PBMCs.

The length of the CDR3 is 18 residues. Germline V CDR1 and CDR2: SGHDT, YYEEEE. V was pared by 2 bases and J by 0 bases, with 11 bases of the junction left unmatched. While infection was still active, Seattle patients were enrolled and then followed longitudinally. Original processing methods: It was from reference gene primer amplification that nucleated cell counts were estimated. The table came from immunoSEQ multiplex PCR; TCRdb's copy has only in-frame clones and leaves some out. The V and J calls and clone size are taken from that table; D and trimming were inferred from the DNA. The table lists 380,000 or so clones, less than 90% of them singletons.

The gene calls are TRBV5-6 and TRBJ1-5, with 7 bases identical to TRBD1. The sample consisted of peripheral blood. The sequence was collected from a woman aged 55-69 years with COVID-19, enrolled during active disease. In DNA, the CDR3 is TGTGCCAGCAGCTTCGGACAGGACCGGAGGTATAGCAATCAGCCCCAGCATTTT. Amino acids: CASSFGQDRRYSNQPQHF.